A single sample is the source of the 22 T cell receptor beta chains below, sequenced in a study of blood T cell repertoires in COVID-19. Only in-frame clones appear in the TCRdb table, and some are missing; sequencing was by immunoSEQ multiplex PCR. The data contain approximately 150,000 clones, 80% to 90% of them singletons. The source material was peripheral blood. These receptor sequences come from a woman aged 60-70 years with active COVID-19.

The gene calls are TRBV19 and TRBJ1-2; 8 nucleotides match TRBD1. This CDR3 contains 15 residues. The trim removed 5 bases at V and 3 bases at J, leaving 8 bases unmatched. CDR1 is LNHDA, CDR2 SQIVND, per germline (reference sequence). The CDR3 here is CASSDPGGSYYGYTF. The CDR3 bases are TGTGCCAGTAGTGATCCAGGGGGCTCCTACTATGGCTACACCTTC.

CDR3 DNA: TGTGCCAGAGCTTTCCATCCGAACACTGAAGCTTTCTTT. The encoded protein is CARAFHPNTEAFF. The chain carries TRBV30 and TRBJ1-1; D unclear. The CDR3 sequence is 13 residues long. Germline loops: CDR1 GTSNPN, CDR2 SVGIG (reference sequence). V was shortened by 8 bases and J by 1 base, with 14 bases between the two germline ends.

This chain uses TRBV10-3 with TRBJ2-5; TRBD1 agrees at 7 bases. Germline trimming cut 3 bases from V and 5 bases from J; bases unmatched to any gene: 3. The CDR3 loop spans 13 amino acids. Germline V CDR1 and CDR2: ENHRY, SYGVKD. The CDR3 region is CAISEGGGETQYF. The CDR3 DNA follows: TGTGCCATCAGTGAAGGGGGCGGCGAGACCCAGTACTTC.

The chain carries TRBV6-5 and TRBJ2-7, with 9 positions matching TRBD2. J gave up 4 bases and V 1 base, and 8 bases lay outside the gene matches. CDR3 size: 16 residues. CDR1 and CDR2 (germline): MNHEY, SVGAGI. The CDR3 DNA sequence: TGTGCCAGCAGTTACTTGGCTAGCGGGACAATTTACGAGCAGTACTTC. Its protein product is CASSYLASGTIYEQYF.

The chain couples TRBV4-3 to TRBJ2-1, with 9 bases lining up with TRBD2. J lost 5 bases, V lost 0 bases, and 8 bases had no gene match. The CDR3 has 17 residues. Germline assignment: CDR1 LGHNA and CDR2 YSLEER. Here the CDR3 reads CASSQDGSGGIHNEQFF. As DNA, the CDR3 is TGCGCCAGCAGCCAAGATGGTAGCGGGGGCATTCACAATGAGCAGTTCTTC.

The CDR3 DNA is TGTGCCAGCAGCAACGGACTAGCGGATACCTACGAGCAGTACTTC. As protein: CASSNGLADTYEQYF. V and J are TRBV7-8 and TRBJ2-7, with 10 bases lining up with TRBD2. The CDR3 totals 15 residues. CDR1 and CDR2 (germline): SGHVS, FQNEAQ. V trimming: 5 bases; J trimming: 2 bases; junction bases outside the gene matches: 6.

In this sample, this clone turned up a few times. The V gene is TRBV3-1 (or the pseudogene TRBV3-2), the J gene TRBJ1-5, with TRBD1 matching 7 bases. CDR1 and CDR2 from the germline V gene are LGHDT and YNNKEL (reference sequence). The CDR3 covers 16 residues. V shed 0 bases, J shed 8 bases, and the junction held 10 bases outside the gene matches. This CDR3 is CASSQDLYGQAEPQHF. CDR3 bases: TGTGCCAGCAGCCAAGATTTGTACGGACAGGCTGAGCCCCAGCATTTT.

The chain has TRBV4-3 and TRBJ1-4; 8 positions match TRBD1. In germline, CDR1 is LGHNA, CDR2 YSLEER. V dropped 3 bases and J dropped 7; count of bases not matched to a gene: 7. The CDR3 consists of 15 residues. The DNA for the CDR3 is TGCGCCAGCAGCCAGGGGGGCAGGGGGCTTGAAAAACTGTTTTTT. It translates to CASSQGGRGLEKLFF.

This chain links TRBV11-3 with TRBJ2-7; perhaps TRBD1 as D (5 bases). The V and J ends lost 0 bases and 7 bases respectively, with 13 bases between them. The CDR3 length is 14 residues. Germline loops: CDR1 SGHNT, CDR2 YENEEA. CDR3 sequence: CASSLDGLGAEQYF. The CDR3 region has the DNA TGTGCCAGCAGCTTAGATGGGCTTGGGGCAGAGCAGTACTTC.

The genes are TRBV10-3 and TRBJ1-6; 8 bases map to TRBD1. Trimming took 2 bases from V and 10 from J; bases not matched to a gene: 7. The CDR3 totals 15 residues. Germline CDR1 ENHRY, CDR2 SYGVKD. The CDR3 reads CAISEGQGRRSPLHF. Written as DNA, the CDR3 is TGTGCCATCAGTGAGGGACAGGGAAGAAGATCACCCCTCCACTTT.

The chain couples TRBV15 to TRBJ2-3; 8 nucleotides align to TRBD2. Germline CDR1 is LNHNV and CDR2 is YYDKDF (reference sequence). With V trimmed by 1 base and J by 3 bases, 0 bases remained unmatched. This CDR3 has 14 residues. CDR3 residues: CATSRGLATDTQYF. The DNA for the CDR3 is TGTGCCACCAGCAGAGGACTAGCGACAGATACGCAGTATTTT.

The gene calls are TRBV9 and TRBJ2-3; D possibly corresponds to TRBD1 (6 bases). V shed 0 bases and J shed 1 base, with 12 bases lying between them. The CDR3 totals 16 residues. Germline CDR1 and CDR2: SGDLS and YYNGEE. The CDR3 region has the DNA TGTGCCAGCAGCGTAGAGGCTAACAGGGGCACAGATACGCAGTATTTT. It is translated as CASSVEANRGTDTQYF.

The chain carries TRBV19 and TRBJ2-5; no firm D call. The length of the CDR3 is 15 residues. Germline lookup yields CDR1 LNHDA and CDR2 SQIVND (reference sequence). Deletions cut 5 bases from V and 4 bases from J, with 17 bases between. The CDR3 nucleotides read TGTGCCAGTAGTGCCCTCGATGGGTCGGGAGAGACCCAGTACTTC. As protein: CASSALDGSGETQYF.

The chain uses TRBV11-2 and TRBJ2-7, with 7 positions matching TRBD2. The CDR3 runs 13 residues. Germline loops: CDR1 SGHAT, CDR2 FQNNGV. With V trimmed by 3 bases and J by 9 bases, 8 bases remained unmatched. The CDR3: CASSFWREPWQYF. CDR3 sequence (DNA): TGTGCCAGCAGCTTTTGGCGGGAGCCGTGGCAGTACTTC.

The CDR3 is CASSQSRGGSSYNEQFF. CDR3 sequence (DNA): TGTGCCAGCAGCCAGAGCAGGGGCGGGAGCTCCTACAATGAGCAGTTCTTC. The chain carries TRBV4-2 and TRBJ2-1, with D possibly being TRBD2 (7 bases). The V end was cut by 3 bases, the J end by 0 bases, with 15 bases between. CDR1 is LGHNA, CDR2 YNFKEQ, per germline. The CDR3 totals 17 residues.

V usage is TRBV7-9 and J usage is TRBJ1-1, with D possibly TRBD1 on 5 matching bases. The germline V and J ends were trimmed by 5 bases and 1 base, with 17 bases remaining between them. The CDR3 contains 16 residues. CDR1 SEHNR and CDR2 FQNEAQ come from the germline V gene (reference sequence). CDR3 amino acids: CASSQSQGLGNTEAFF. The CDR3 nucleotides read TGTGCCAGCAGCCAATCGCAGGGACTCGGGAACACTGAAGCTTTCTTT.

The chain is built from TRBV28 and TRBJ1-2, with unresolved D. Trimming removed 5 bases at V and 3 bases at J, with 13 bases between. The CDR3 consists of 14 residues. Germline-derived CDR1 and CDR2 are MDHEN and SYDVKM. CDR3 nucleotides: TGTGCCAGCAGTCCGGCATGGCGGGACTATGGCTACACCTTC. It is translated as CASSPAWRDYGYTF.

This rearrangement joins TRBV6-2 or TRBV6-3 to TRBJ2-1, with 9 bases aligning to TRBD2. This CDR3 has 16 amino acids. Unmatched junction bases numbered 8, after V lost 4 bases and J lost 4 bases. Germline V lookup: CDR1 MNHEY, CDR2 SVGEGT. CDR3 DNA: TGTGCCAGCAGTTCGTCCCTAGCGGGATCATACAATGAGCAGTTCTTC. It yields the protein CASSSSLAGSYNEQFF.

The chain uses TRBV6-5 and TRBJ2-7, with D possibly being TRBD1 (5 bases). The germline gives CDR1 MNHEY, CDR2 SVGAGI. Deletions cut 2 bases from V and 3 bases from J, with 8 bases between. CDR3 length: 13 residues. This CDR3 reads CASSYIRGYEQYF. The CDR3 nucleotides are TGTGCCAGCAGTTACATAAGGGGCTACGAGCAGTACTTC.

About this clone: At one boundary the junction diverges from the germline segment, which might be a read error. This CDR3 is CASSQDGQGHTRF. The CDR3, as DNA: TGTGCCAGCAGCCAAGATGGACAGGGTCATACCCGCTTC. This chain uses TRBV4-2 with TRBJ1-2, with 8 bases identical to TRBD1. This CDR3 is built from 13 residues. Germline lookup yields CDR1 LGHNA and CDR2 YNFKEQ.

V gene TRBV19 combines with J gene TRBJ2-7; the match to TRBD1 covers 9 bases. The CDR3 has 13 amino acids. Trimming cost V 3 bases and J 10 bases; bases outside gene matches: 7. Germline V gene sequence: CDR1 LNHDA, CDR2 SQIVND (reference sequence). This CDR3 reads CASSIPGQGPQYF. The DNA of the CDR3 is TGTGCCAGTAGTATCCCGGGACAGGGCCCCCAGTACTTC. The variable domain in full, completed from reference TRBV19 and TRBJ2-7, reads DGGITQSPKYLFRKEGQNVTLSCEQNLNHDAMYWYRQDPGQGLRLIYYSQIVNDFQKGDIAEGYSVSREKKESFPLTVTSAQKNPTAFYLCASSIPGQGPQYFGPGTRLTVT.

The DNA of the CDR3 is TGTGCCAGCAGCTTAGTAGAGATGAGCAATCAGCCCCAGCATTTT. It encodes CASSLVEMSNQPQHF. The chain combines TRBV7-2 with TRBJ1-5; no firm D call. The V and J ends lost 1 base and 1 base respectively, with 8 bases between them. Germline V gene lookup returns CDR1 SGHTA and CDR2 FQGNSA. The CDR3 covers 15 residues.